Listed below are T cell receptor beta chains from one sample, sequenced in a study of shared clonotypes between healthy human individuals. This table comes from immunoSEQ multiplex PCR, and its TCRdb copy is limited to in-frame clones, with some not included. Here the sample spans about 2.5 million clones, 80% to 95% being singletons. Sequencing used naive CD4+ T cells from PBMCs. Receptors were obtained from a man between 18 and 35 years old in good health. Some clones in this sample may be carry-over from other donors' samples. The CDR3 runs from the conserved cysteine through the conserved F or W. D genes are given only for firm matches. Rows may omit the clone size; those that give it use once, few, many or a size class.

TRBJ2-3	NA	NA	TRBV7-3	TGTGCCAGCAGCAATACTGGGGCAGATACGCAGTATTTT	CASSNTGADTQYF
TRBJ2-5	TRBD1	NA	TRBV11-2	TGTGCCAGCAACCCCACCGGGACAGGGGTACTCGGCCAGTACTTC	CASNPTGTGVLGQYF
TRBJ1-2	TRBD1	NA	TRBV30	TGTGCCTGGAGTGGTACAGGGGCCTATGGCTACACCTTC	CAWSGTGAYGYTF
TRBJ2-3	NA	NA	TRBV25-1	TGTGCCAGCAGTGCCAACTCAGATACGCAGTATTTT	CASSANSDTQYF
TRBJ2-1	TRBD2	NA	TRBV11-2	TGTGCCAGCAGACCCCCGGGACTAGCGGACAATGAGCAGTTCTTC	CASRPPGLADNEQFF
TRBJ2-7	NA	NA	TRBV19	TGTGCCAGTAGTATAACGGGGTCCTACGAGCAGTACTTC	CASSITGSYEQYF
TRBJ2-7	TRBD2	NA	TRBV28	TGTGCCAGCACATCCCCCGGGACTAGCGACCCTGGGCAGTACTTC	CASTSPGTSDPGQYF
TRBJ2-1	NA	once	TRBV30	TGTGCCTGGCACGCGGTTCCTAGCTCCTACAATGAGCAGTTCTTC	CAWHAVPSSYNEQFF
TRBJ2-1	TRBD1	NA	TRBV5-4	TGTGCCAGCAGCTTGCGAGGGGGCGAGGGGCAGTTCTTC	CASSLRGGEGQFF
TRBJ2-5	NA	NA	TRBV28	TGTGCCAGCAGTTTTTACAGGGCCCAAGAGACCCAGTACTTC	CASSFYRAQETQYF
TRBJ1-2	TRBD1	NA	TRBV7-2	TGTGCCAGCAGCTTAGCCGACAGGGGCGTTCATGGCTACACCTTC	CASSLADRGVHGYTF
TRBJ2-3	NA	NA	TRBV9	TGTGCCAGCAGCGTGAACACAGATACGCAGTATTTT	CASSVNTDTQYF
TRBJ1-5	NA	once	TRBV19	TGTGCCAGTAGTTTTTACAGGGCAATAGAACAGCCCCAGCATTTT	CASSFYRAIEQPQHF
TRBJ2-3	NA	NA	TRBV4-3	TGCGCCAGCAGCCAGATCGCCCTTGGCCCCGATACGCAGTATTTT	CASSQIALGPDTQYF
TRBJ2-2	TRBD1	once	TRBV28	TGTGCCAGCACAGGCCACCCCGGGACAGGGAACACCGGGGAGCTGTTTTTT	CASTGHPGTGNTGELFF
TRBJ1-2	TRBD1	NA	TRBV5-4	TGTGCCAGCAGCTTAGCGGACAGGGGCTATGGCTACACCTTC	CASSLADRGYGYTF
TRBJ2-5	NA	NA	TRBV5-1	TGCGCCAGCAGGTACAGGGAGCAAGAGACCCAGTACTTC	CASRYREQETQYF
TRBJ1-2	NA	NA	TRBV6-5	TGTGCCAGCAGCACGGGACGGTGGCTCTATGGCTACACCTTC	CASSTGRWLYGYTF
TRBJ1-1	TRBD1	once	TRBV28	TGTGCCAGCAGTTCCGGACAGGGGAACACTGAAGCTTTCTTT	CASSSGQGNTEAFF
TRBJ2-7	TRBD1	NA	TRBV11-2	TGTGCCAGCAGCTACCGGACAGGGCAAAGCTCCTACGAGCAGTACTTC	CASSYRTGQSSYEQYF
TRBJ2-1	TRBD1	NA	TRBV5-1	TGCGCCAGCAGCTTAGGACAGGGGGCTTTTAATGAGCAGTTCTTC	CASSLGQGAFNEQFF
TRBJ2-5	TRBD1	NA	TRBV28	TGTGCCAGCAGTTTTGTCCGACAGGGCCTCCAAGAGACCCAGTACTTC	CASSFVRQGLQETQYF
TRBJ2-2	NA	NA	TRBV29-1	TGCAGCGTTGAGGGGGAGAACACCGGGGAGCTGTTTTTT	CSVEGENTGELFF
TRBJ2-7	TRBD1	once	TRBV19	TGTGCCAGTAGTTCCCCAGGGACAGGGTTGTCCTACGAGCAGTACTTC	CASSSPGTGLSYEQYF
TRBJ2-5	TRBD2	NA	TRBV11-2	TGTGCCAGCAGCCGGGGGCTAGCGGGGGGTATCCAAGAGACCCAGTACTTC	CASSRGLAGGIQETQYF
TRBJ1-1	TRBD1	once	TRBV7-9	TGTGCCAGCAGCGGAGAGGGGACAGTTTATTTTGGGACTGAAGCTTTCTTT	CASSGEGTVYFGTEAFF
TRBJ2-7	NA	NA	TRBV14	TGTGCCAGCAGCACCGTTGGCGGGATTGGGGAGCAGTACTTC	CASSTVGGIGEQYF
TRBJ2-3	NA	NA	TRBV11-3	TGTGCCAGCAGCTTAGTACCTAGCACAGATACGCAGTATTTT	CASSLVPSTDTQYF
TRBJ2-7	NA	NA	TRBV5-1	TGCGCCAGCAGCGAGGGGGGTATTCCTTCCTACGAGCAGTACTTC	CASSEGGIPSYEQYF
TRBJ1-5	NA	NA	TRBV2	TGTGCCAGCACCCGGGGGATCGGTCAGCCCCAGCATTTT	CASTRGIGQPQHF
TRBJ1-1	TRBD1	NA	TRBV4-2	TGTGCCAGCAGCCAAGCTCCGGACAGGGCCCCCCTGGCTTTCTTT	CASSQAPDRAPLAFF
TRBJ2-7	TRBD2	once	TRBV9	TGTGCCAGCAGCGTAGGTCTAGCGGAATACGAGCAGTACTTC	CASSVGLAEYEQYF
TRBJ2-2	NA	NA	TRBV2	TGTGCCAGCAGTGAAGAGGCCACGAACACCGGGGAGCTGTTTTTT	CASSEEATNTGELFF
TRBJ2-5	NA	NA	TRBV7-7	TGTGCCAGCAGCTTAGCGCCAGTAGAGACCCAGTACTTC	CASSLAPVETQYF
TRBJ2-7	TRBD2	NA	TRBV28	TGTGCCAGCAGTTTAGAGTTATCGTTGGCGGGAGGTGGGAACGAGCAGTACTTC	CASSLELSLAGGGNEQYF
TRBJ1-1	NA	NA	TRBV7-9	TGTGCCAGCAGCTCGGGTCGACGAAACACTGAAGCTTTCTTT	CASSSGRRNTEAFF
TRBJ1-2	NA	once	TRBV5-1	TGCGCCAGCAGCTTGGAAGGGGGTCTCTCCTATGGCTACACCTTC	CASSLEGGLSYGYTF
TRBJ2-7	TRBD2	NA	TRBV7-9	TGTGCCAGCAGCTTAAGGCCCTCCGGGACTAGCGATCACGAGCAGTACTTC	CASSLRPSGTSDHEQYF
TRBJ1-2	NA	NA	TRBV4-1	TGCGCCAGCAGCCAAGAGAGTTTGGGAGGGGCTGGAGGCTACACCTTC	CASSQESLGGAGGYTF
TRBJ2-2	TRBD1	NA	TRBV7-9	TGTGCCAGCAGCTTGGGACAGGGCCTCCCCGGGGAGCTGTTTTTT	CASSLGQGLPGELFF
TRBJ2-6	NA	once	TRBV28	TGTGCCAGCAGTCGGTCAGGCGACTCTGGGGCCAACGTCCTGACTTTC	CASSRSGDSGANVLTF